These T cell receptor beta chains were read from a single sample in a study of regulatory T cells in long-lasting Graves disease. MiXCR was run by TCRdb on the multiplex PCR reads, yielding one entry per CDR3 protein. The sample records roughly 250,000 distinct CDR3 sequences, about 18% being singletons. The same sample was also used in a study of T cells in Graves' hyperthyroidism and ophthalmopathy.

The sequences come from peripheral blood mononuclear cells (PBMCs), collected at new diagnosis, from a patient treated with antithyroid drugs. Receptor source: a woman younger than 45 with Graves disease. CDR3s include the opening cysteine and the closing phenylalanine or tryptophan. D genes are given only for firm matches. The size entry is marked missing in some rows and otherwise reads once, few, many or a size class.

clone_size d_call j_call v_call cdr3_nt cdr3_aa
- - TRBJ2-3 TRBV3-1 TGTGCCAGCAGCCAAGGTTCGATAGCAGATACGCAGTATTTT CASSQGSIADTQYF
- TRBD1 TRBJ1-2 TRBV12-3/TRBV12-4 TGTGCCAGCAGTTGGGGACAGGGGAACGTCTATGGCTACACCTTC CASSWGQGNVYGYTF
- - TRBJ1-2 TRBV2 TGTGCCAGCATGGGGAGGACCTATGGCTACACCTTC CASMGRTYGYTF
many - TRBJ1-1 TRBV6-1 TGTGCCAGCAGTGAAGCTGGGGGGTGGACTGAAGCTTTCTTT CASSEAGGWTEAFF
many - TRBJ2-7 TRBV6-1 TGTGCCAGCAGCAAAGACGGGGTCTATAACTACGAGCAGTACTTC CASSKDGVYNYEQYF
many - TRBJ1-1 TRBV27 TGTGCCAGCAGTAGGGTGGACGGATACCTGAACACTGAAGCTTTCTTT CASSRVDGYLNTEAFF
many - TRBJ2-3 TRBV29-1 TGCAGCGTTGAAGATCTTAGCGATACGCAGTATTTT CSVEDLSDTQYF
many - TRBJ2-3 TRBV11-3 TGTGCCAGCAGCTTGAGGGCTGGAGCTACGCAGTATTTT CASSLRAGATQYF
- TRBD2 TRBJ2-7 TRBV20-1 TGCAGTGCTAGCCCCCCTAGCGGGGGGGCGGGTGAGCAGTACTTC CSASPPSGGAGEQYF
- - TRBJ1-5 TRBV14 TGTGCCAGCAGCCAAGGGGGATTAAATACGCAGCATTTT CASSQGGLNTQHF
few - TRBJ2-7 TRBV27 TGTGCCAGCAGTTTTTCCCCGGTCTACGAGCAGTACTTC CASSFSPVYEQYF
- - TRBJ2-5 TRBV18 TGTGCCAGCTCACCACCGAACAGGCAAGAGACCCAGTACTTC CASSPPNRQETQYF
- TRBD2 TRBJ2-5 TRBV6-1 TGTGCCAGCAGCCCGTCAGCGGGGGTAGAGACCCAGTACTTC CASSPSAGVETQYF
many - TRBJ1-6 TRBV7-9 TGTGCCAGCAGCTCCGGGACACGAACTAATTCACCCCTCCACTTT CASSSGTRTNSPLHF
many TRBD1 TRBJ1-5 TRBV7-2 TGTGCCAGCAGCTTGACAGGGGAACGGAGTCAGCCCCAGCATTTT CASSLTGERSQPQHF
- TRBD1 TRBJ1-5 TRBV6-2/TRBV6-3 TGTGCCAGCAGTGAAGCGGGACAGCCGAATCAGCCCCAGCATTTT CASSEAGQPNQPQHF
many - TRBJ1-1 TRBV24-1 TGTGCCACCAGTGGAAATTTTTGGGTTGGGGGCCCGAACACTGAAGCTTTCTTT CATSGNFWVGGPNTEAFF
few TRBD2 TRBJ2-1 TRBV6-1 TGTGCCAGCAGTGACGAAGCGGGGGCATACAATGAGCAGTTCTTC CASSDEAGAYNEQFF
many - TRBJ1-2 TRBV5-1 TGCGCCAGCAGCCCCCAGGAGGGAGCGGATGGCTACACCTTC CASSPQEGADGYTF
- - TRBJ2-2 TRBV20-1 TGCAGTGCGAGCCTCGGGGACTCGACTGGCACCGGGGAGCTGTTTTTT CSASLGDSTGTGELFF
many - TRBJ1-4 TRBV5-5 TGCGCCAGCAGCTTGGGGCGCTCGGGCAGCGAAAAACTGTTTTTT CASSLGRSGSEKLFF
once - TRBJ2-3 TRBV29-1 TGCAGCGTTGGGCCAGGGGCTACAACAGATACGCAGTATTTT CSVGPGATTDTQYF